In this sample, the clone carrying this TCR beta chain turned up many times. Its antigen remains unknown. The data were taken from a study of T cell repertoires in cytomegalovirus infection. About the research overall: CMV infection and matching HLA type were both indicated by public TCR beta signatures. General study points: Adding up the frequency of public TCR beta families identified people who carried CMV plus the relevant HLA. There were HLA-C-restricted CMV-specific TCR beta clonotypes dominating the ex vivo response.

A single record per CDR3 protein comes from TCRdb applying MiXCR to the reads. Among just over 300,000 distinct CDR3 sequences listed, roughly a sixth were seen once. CDR1 and CDR2 from the germline V gene are MDHEN and SYDVKM. The V end was cut by 5 bases, the J end by 4 bases, with 14 bases between. CDR3 length equals 14 residues. The V and J genes are TRBV28 and TRBJ2-5; perhaps TRBD1 as D (6 bases). The TCR comes from a human donor in good health (CMV status not recorded). Some clones in this sample may be carry-over from other donors' samples. Sequencing was done on a sample of PBMCs. The CDR3 DNA sequence: TGTGCCAGCAGTCCACCCACAGGGATAGAGACCCAGTACTTC. Protein product: CASSPPTGIETQYF.